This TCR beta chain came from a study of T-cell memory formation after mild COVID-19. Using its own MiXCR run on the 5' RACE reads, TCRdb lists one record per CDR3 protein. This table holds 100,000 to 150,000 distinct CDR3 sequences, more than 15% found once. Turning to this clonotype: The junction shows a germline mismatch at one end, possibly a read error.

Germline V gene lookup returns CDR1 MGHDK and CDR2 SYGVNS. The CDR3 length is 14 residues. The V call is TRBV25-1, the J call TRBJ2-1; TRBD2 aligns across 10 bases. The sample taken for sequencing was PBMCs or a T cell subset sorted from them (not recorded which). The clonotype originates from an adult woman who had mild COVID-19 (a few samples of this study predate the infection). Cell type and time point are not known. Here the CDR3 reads CAISGLAGVNEQFF. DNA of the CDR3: TGTGCCATCAGTGGGCTAGCGGGAGTCAATGAGCAGTTCTTC. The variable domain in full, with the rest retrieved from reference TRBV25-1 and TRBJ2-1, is EADIYQTPRYLVIGTGKKITLECSQTMGHDKMYWYQQDPGMELHLIHYSYGVNSTEKGDLSSESTVSRIRTEHFPLTLESARPSHTSQYLCAISGLAGVNEQFFGPGTRLTVL.